These 16 T cell receptor beta chains came from one sample sequenced in a study of blood T cell repertoires in COVID-19 (dated by TCRdb to the early 2020s). Library preparation employed the immunoSEQ multiplex PCR assay. TCRdb re-hosts the immuneACCESS table, in-frame sequences only. Its copies lack some clones; in the studies checked, an unresolved V gene accounts for under half of them, and the cause for the rest is not known. The sample table contains 75,000 to 80,000 clones; only one count was recorded for about nine tenths of them. The leading ten clones occupy around 40% of the sample. Sequencing used peripheral blood. These receptors all stem from a human donor in a cohort sampled during active COVID-19.

This clone was seen only once. The gene calls are TRBV6-1 and TRBJ2-2, with 10 nucleotides matching TRBD1. Germline loops: CDR1 MNHNS, CDR2 SASEGT. The CDR3 extends over 16 amino acids. Trimming took 4 bases from V and 5 from J; bases not matched to a gene: 7. CDR3 loop: CASSVPTGGATGELFF. The CDR3 region has the DNA TGTGCCAGCAGTGTCCCGACAGGGGGCGCGACCGGGGAGCTGTTTTTT.

This chain connects TRBV7-6 to TRBJ2-7, with 11 nucleotides matching TRBD2. Germline V gives CDR1 SGHVS, CDR2 FNYEAQ. This CDR3 has 16 residues. J lost 6 bases, V lost 2 bases, and 9 bases had no gene match. The CDR3 DNA follows: TGTGCCAGCAGCTTATCGGGACTAGCGGTGGGAGGCGAGCAGTACTTC. This gives the protein CASSLSGLAVGGEQYF.

This clone was recorded once. V and J are TRBV18 and TRBJ1-5; 9 bases match TRBD1. J lost 2 bases, V lost 3 bases, and 5 bases had no gene match. This CDR3 is 16 amino acids long. Germline lookup yields CDR1 KGHSH and CDR2 LQKENI. CDR3 sequence (DNA): TGTGCCAGCTCACCGCGGGACAGGGAGGGCAATCAGCCCCAGCATTTT. This encodes CASSPRDREGNQPQHF.

The chain carries TRBV11-2 and TRBJ2-6, with TRBD1 identical over 10 bases. The germline CDR1 and CDR2 sequences are SGHAT and FQNNGV. The ends lost 3 bases at V and 3 bases at J; junction bases unmatched: 5. CDR3 length equals 17 residues. In nucleotides, the CDR3 is TGTGCCAGCAGCTTGACAGGGGGCGGGTTTGGGGCCAACGTCCTGACTTTC. This gives the protein CASSLTGGGFGANVLTF.

The chain uses TRBV11-3 and TRBJ2-1; 14 nucleotides match TRBD2. Germline V CDR1 and CDR2: SGHNT, YENEEA. With V trimmed by 2 bases and J by 1 base, 4 bases remained unmatched. The CDR3 totals 18 residues. CDR3 nucleotides: TGTGCCAGCAGCTTAAGAGGGACTAGCGGGGGTTCCTACAATGAGCAGTTCTTC. Protein: CASSLRGTSGGSYNEQFF.

The chain uses TRBV6-6 and TRBJ1-1; D is unresolved. CDR3 length: 12 amino acids. Germline values: CDR1 MNHNY, CDR2 SVGAGI (reference sequence). V lost 7 bases and J 1 base, leaving 7 bases between the germline ends. The CDR3: CASIHTNTEAFF. CDR3 DNA sequence: TGTGCCAGCATTCACACGAACACTGAAGCTTTCTTT.

This clone turned up a few times. The chain carries TRBV2 and TRBJ2-6; a weak D match, TRBD1 (5 bases). CDR1 and CDR2 (germline): SNHLY, FYNNEI. This CDR3 has 16 residues. Trimming cost V 9 bases and J 0 bases, with 15 bases left between them. The CDR3 here is CASFKAGLSGANVLTF. CDR3 sequence (DNA): TGTGCCAGTTTTAAGGCAGGGCTCTCTGGGGCCAACGTCCTGACTTTC.

J is TRBJ2-1 and V is TRBV14, with TRBD2 matching 15 bases. Per the germline V gene, CDR1 is SGHDN and CDR2 is FVKESK. Losses at the gene ends were 4 bases for V and 9 bases for J; bases not matched to a gene: 1. The CDR3 is 14 amino acids. The CDR3 coding sequence is TGTGCCAGCAGCCGGACTAGCGGGAGGGGTGAGCAGTTCTTC. Translation gives CASSRTSGRGEQFF. Variable domain in full (rest from reference TRBV14 and TRBJ2-1): EAGVTQFPSHSVIEKGQTVTLRCDPISGHDNLYWYRRVMGKEIKFLLHFVKESKQDESGMPNNRFLAERTGGTYSTLKVQPAELEDSGVYFCASSRTSGRGEQFFGPGTRLTVL.

The CDR3 DNA follows: TGTGCCAGCAGCCAAGATCCCGAGACCGGGGAGCTGTTTTTT. Amino acid sequence: CASSQDPETGELFF. V gene TRBV4-2 combines with J gene TRBJ2-2; D gene unclear. V shed 0 bases and J shed 5 bases, with 7 bases lying between them. Germline V gene sequence: CDR1 LGHNA, CDR2 YNFKEQ. The CDR3 sequence is 14 residues long.

The V call is TRBV7-9, the J call TRBJ1-3; D is unclear. The ends were cut back, 0 bases at V and 0 bases at J, with 6 bases in the middle. The CDR3 runs to 15 residues. The germline gives CDR1 SEHNR, CDR2 FQNEAQ (reference sequence). As DNA, the CDR3 is TGTGCCAGCAGCTTAGCCCGGTCCTCTGGAAACACCATATATTTT. This encodes CASSLARSSGNTIYF.

The chain employs TRBV5-8 and TRBJ2-7; the D is unclear. This CDR3 is 15 amino acids long. The V gene lost 4 bases and the J gene lost 0 bases, with 14 bases spanning the gap. CDR1 and CDR2 from the germline V gene are SGHTS and YDEGEE. CDR3 region: CASSIAPGSSYEQYF. The CDR3 nucleotides read TGTGCCAGCAGCATTGCGCCCGGGTCCTCCTACGAGCAGTACTTC.

The rearrangement links TRBV3-1 (or the pseudogene TRBV3-2) to TRBJ1-2, with D unresolved. The CDR3 consists of 12 residues. V lost 0 bases and J 7 bases, leaving 6 bases between the germline ends. Germline CDR1 is LGHDT and CDR2 is YNNKEL (reference sequence). The CDR3 sequence: CASSQEKAGYTF. The CDR3 DNA sequence: TGTGCCAGCAGCCAAGAAAAAGCTGGCTACACCTTC.

This chain connects TRBV3-1 (or the pseudogene TRBV3-2) to TRBJ2-7; D might be TRBD1 (6 bases). CDR3 length: 15 amino acids. Germline CDR1 reads LGHDT; CDR2 reads YNNKEL (reference sequence). V gave up 4 bases and J gave up 3 bases, with 16 bases separating them. CDR3: CASSLIQGIGYEQYF. DNA for the CDR3: TGTGCCAGCAGCCTCATACAGGGAATTGGCTACGAGCAGTACTTC.

This clone was picked up one time. V and J are TRBV2 and TRBJ2-3, with no clear D. This CDR3 is built from 15 residues. V was pared by 3 bases and J by 6 bases, with 16 bases between. From germline, CDR1 is SNHLY and CDR2 FYNNEI. This CDR3 reads CASSDVMGQFDTQYF. In DNA form, the CDR3 reads TGTGCCAGCAGTGATGTGATGGGCCAGTTCGATACGCAGTATTTT. Full variable domain (missing parts from reference TRBV2 and TRBJ2-3): EPEVTQTPSHQVTQMGQEVILRCVPISNHLYFYWYRQILGQKVEFLVSFYNNEISEKSEIFDDQFSVERPDGSNFTLKIRSTKLEDSAMYFCASSDVMGQFDTQYFGPGTRLTVL.

This chain joins TRBV10-3 and TRBJ2-2; 9 nucleotides agree with TRBD2. J gave up 4 bases and V 1 base, and 1 base lay outside the gene matches. The germline gives CDR1 ENHRY, CDR2 SYGVKD. The CDR3 loop spans 15 amino acids. CDR3 in amino acids: CAISEFSGSTGELFF. DNA for the CDR3: TGTGCCATCAGTGAGTTTAGCGGGAGCACCGGGGAGCTGTTTTTT.

The CDR3 DNA sequence: TGTGCCAGCAGTGGAATGGTAGATCGCGAGCAGTTCTTC. Translated, it gives CASSGMVDREQFF. The chain recombines TRBV2 with TRBJ2-1, with no clear D. Germline CDR1 and CDR2: SNHLY and FYNNEI. The V end was cut by 4 bases, the J end by 10 bases, with 14 bases between. This CDR3 is 13 amino acids long.